This T cell receptor beta chain was retrieved from a study of cytomegalovirus exposure and HLA in healthy donors. Study-level results: The authors listed 180 or so TCR beta chains as cytomegalovirus-associated. In a later analysis, a genetic analysis reported fewer productive-TCR N-insertions in an Asian-associated ancestry cluster than the cohort average.

Though nominally healthy at sampling, donors likely had unrecorded immune exposures. Details on this clone: Antigen unknown.

Deletions cut 0 bases from V and 6 bases from J, with 13 bases between. The CDR3 spans 14 residues. Germline V gene sequence: CDR1 SGHRS, CDR2 YFSETQ. Use of 60 Vbeta and 13 Jbeta primers characterized the PCR. Method: immunoSEQ multiplex PCR; TCRdb's copy keeps in-frame clones and lacks some. The table shows some 250,000 clones, with 70% to 90% occurring only once. The chain links TRBV5-1 to TRBJ2-7, with D possibly matching TRBD1 (5 bases). The receptor comes from a woman aged 55-75 years in good health and CMV-seropositive. The specimen sequenced was PBMCs. The CDR3 sequence is CASSLEGSRAEQYF. The CDR3 DNA reads as TGCGCCAGCAGCTTGGAAGGCTCCAGGGCCGAGCAGTACTTC.